The subject of this entry is one TCR beta chain. Method: immunoSEQ multiplex PCR; TCRdb's copy keeps in-frame clones and lacks some. The table records approximately 35,000 clones, about 91% of them present only once. The CDR3 covers 15 residues. Trimming removed 3 bases from V and 2 bases from J, with 14 bases in between. Per germline, CDR1 LNHNV and CDR2 YYDKDF (reference sequence). This entry comes from a study of T cell changes during pregnancy in multiple sclerosis. The sequence derives from a female donor in good health, enrolled as a control in a pregnancy study. The sequencing used CD4+ T cells from peripheral blood mononuclear cells, collected in the third trimester of pregnancy. The J gene is TRBJ2-7, the V gene TRBV15, with D possibly being TRBD2 (6 bases). The DNA of the CDR3 is TGTGCCACCAGCAGTACCGGGACTGGGACCTACGAGCAGTACTTC. This gives the protein CATSSTGTGTYEQYF.